The sequence of this T cell receptor (beta chain) was determined in a study of blood T cell repertoires in COVID-19. Study as a whole: Both acute and convalescent COVID-19 samples were obtained from the United States, Italy and Spain. PBMCs, B-cell-depleted T cells, or T cells were the source of the cDNA or gDNA that made up the material.

Trimming at V came to 5 bases and at J to 5 bases, leaving 3 bases not matched to a gene. This CDR3 is 13 amino acids long. CDR1 is SNHLY, CDR2 FYNNEI, per germline. This clone was counted once. Authors' analysis steps: Nucleated cell counts were estimated from reference gene primer amplification. Method: immunoSEQ multiplex PCR; TCRdb's copy keeps in-frame clones and lacks some. That table supplies the V and J calls and clone size; D and trimming were determined from the DNA. The sample lists 270,000 or so clones, 65% to 90% occurring once. The sample consisted of peripheral blood. The V call is TRBV2, the J call TRBJ2-5; 9 nucleotides align to TRBD2. The source is a human donor in a cohort sampled during active COVID-19. CDR3 protein: CASSRGRGETQYF. As DNA, the CDR3 is TGTGCCAGCAGTCGCGGGAGGGGTGAGACCCAGTACTTC. Together with reference TRBV2 and TRBJ2-5, the CDR3 gives the full variable domain: EPEVTQTPSHQVTQMGQEVILRCVPISNHLYFYWYRQILGQKVEFLVSFYNNEISEKSEIFDDQFSVERPDGSNFTLKIRSTKLEDSAMYFCASSRGRGETQYFGPGTRLLVL.